This T cell receptor (beta chain) derives from a study of radiotherapy plus CTLA-4 blockade in lung cancer. Clones were read by immunoSEQ multiplex PCR, and TCRdb kept only the in-frame ones, dropping some. The data hold nearly 95,000 clones, with roughly 80% observed a single time. Comment on this clone: Its antigen is not identified.

Study-wide findings and caveats: Reportedly, early blood T cell clone dynamics best predicted response, with interferon-beta.

The clonotype comes from a human donor with non-small cell lung cancer that progressed on radiotherapy plus ipilimumab. The specimen was peripheral blood, collected from a patient treated with radiotherapy plus ipilimumab.

In nucleotides, the CDR3 is TGTGCCAGCAGCTCCATGAGCAATCAGCCCCAGCATTTT. Translating gives CASSSMSNQPQHF. The rearrangement uses TRBV28 and TRBJ1-5; D is undetermined. CDR1 is MDHEN, CDR2 SYDVKM, per germline. V was clipped by 6 bases and J by 1 base, with 7 bases between them. The CDR3 is made up of 13 amino acids. Variable domain in full (rest from reference TRBV28 and TRBJ1-5): DVKVTQSSRYLVKRTGEKVFLECVQDMDHENMFWYRQDPGLGLRLIYFSYDVKMKEKGDIPEGYSVSREKKERFSLILESASTNQTSMYLCASSSMSNQPQHFGDGTRLSIL.